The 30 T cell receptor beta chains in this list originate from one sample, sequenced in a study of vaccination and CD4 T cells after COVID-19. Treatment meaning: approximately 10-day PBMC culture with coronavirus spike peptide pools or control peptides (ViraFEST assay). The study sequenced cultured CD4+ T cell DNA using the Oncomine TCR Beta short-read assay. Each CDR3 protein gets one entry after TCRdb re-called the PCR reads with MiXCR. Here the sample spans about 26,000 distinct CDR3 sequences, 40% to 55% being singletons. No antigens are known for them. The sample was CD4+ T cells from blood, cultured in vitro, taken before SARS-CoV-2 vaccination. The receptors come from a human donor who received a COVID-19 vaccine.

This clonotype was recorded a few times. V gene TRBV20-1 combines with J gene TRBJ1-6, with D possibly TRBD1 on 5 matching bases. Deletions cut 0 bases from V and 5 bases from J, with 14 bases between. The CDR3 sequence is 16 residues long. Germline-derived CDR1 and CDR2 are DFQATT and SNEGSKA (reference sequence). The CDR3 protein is CSARDGQGMNNSPLHF. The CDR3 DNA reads TGCAGTGCTAGAGATGGTCAGGGAATGAATAATTCACCCCTCCACTTT.

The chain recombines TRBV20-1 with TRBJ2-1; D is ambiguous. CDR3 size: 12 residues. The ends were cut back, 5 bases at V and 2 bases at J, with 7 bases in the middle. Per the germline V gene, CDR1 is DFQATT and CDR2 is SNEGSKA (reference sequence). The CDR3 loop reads CSAEAAYNEQFF. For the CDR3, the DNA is TGCAGTGCTGAGGCCGCCTACAATGAGCAGTTCTTC.

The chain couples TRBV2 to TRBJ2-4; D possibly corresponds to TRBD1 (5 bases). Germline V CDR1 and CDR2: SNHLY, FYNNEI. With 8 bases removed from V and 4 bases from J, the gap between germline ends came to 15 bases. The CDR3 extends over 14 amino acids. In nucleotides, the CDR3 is TGTGCCAGCGGGGCTCTTGACGAAAAAAACATTCAGTACTTC. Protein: CASGALDEKNIQYF.

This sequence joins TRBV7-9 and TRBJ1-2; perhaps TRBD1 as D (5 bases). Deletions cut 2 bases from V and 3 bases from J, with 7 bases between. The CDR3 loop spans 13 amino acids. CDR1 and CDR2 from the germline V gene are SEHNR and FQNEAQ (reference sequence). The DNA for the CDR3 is TGTGCCAGCAGCTTACAGGGTCACTATGGCTACACCTTC. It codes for CASSLQGHYGYTF.

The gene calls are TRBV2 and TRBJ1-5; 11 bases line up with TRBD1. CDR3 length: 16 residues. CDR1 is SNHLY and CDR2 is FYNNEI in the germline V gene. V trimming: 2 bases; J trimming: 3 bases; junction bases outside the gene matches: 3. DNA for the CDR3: TGTGCCAGCAGTGAACGGGACAGGGGGACCAATCAGCCCCAGCATTTT. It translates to CASSERDRGTNQPQHF.

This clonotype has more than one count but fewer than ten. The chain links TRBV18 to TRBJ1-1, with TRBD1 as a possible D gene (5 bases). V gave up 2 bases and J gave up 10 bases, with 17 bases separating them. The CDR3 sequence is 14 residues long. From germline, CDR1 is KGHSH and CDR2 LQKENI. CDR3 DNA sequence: TGTGCCAGCTCACCAGGGACGGGACCCTCGGGAGCTTTCTTT. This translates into CASSPGTGPSGAFF.

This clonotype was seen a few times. The CDR3 coding sequence is TGCAGTGCTAGAGATCGAGGGGTTAGCACTGAAGCTTTCTTT. It encodes CSARDRGVSTEAFF. The chain combines TRBV20-1 with TRBJ1-1; D is perhaps TRBD1 (5 bases). CDR3 length equals 14 residues. Germline V gene data show CDR1 as DFQATT and CDR2 as SNEGSKA (reference sequence). Between the trimmed V and J ends, which lost 0 bases and 4 bases, there was a span of 12 bases.

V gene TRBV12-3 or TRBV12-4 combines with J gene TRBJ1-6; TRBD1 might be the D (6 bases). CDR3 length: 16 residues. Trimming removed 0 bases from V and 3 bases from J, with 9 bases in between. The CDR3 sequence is CASSLARGHYNSPLHF. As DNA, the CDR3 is TGTGCCAGCAGTTTAGCACGGGGGCACTATAATTCACCCCTCCACTTT.

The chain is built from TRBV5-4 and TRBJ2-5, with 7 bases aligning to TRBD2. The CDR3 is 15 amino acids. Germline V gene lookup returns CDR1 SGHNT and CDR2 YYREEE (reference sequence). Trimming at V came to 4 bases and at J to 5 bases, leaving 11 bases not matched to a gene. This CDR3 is CASSATSARGETQYF. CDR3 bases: TGTGCCAGCAGCGCCACTAGCGCCCGGGGGGAGACCCAGTACTTC.

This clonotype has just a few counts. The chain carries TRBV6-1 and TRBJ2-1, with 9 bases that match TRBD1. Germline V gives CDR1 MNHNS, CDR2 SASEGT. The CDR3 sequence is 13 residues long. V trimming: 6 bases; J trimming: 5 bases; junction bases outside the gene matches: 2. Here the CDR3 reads CASRRTGDNEQFF. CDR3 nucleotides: TGTGCCAGCAGGAGGACAGGGGACAATGAGCAGTTCTTC.

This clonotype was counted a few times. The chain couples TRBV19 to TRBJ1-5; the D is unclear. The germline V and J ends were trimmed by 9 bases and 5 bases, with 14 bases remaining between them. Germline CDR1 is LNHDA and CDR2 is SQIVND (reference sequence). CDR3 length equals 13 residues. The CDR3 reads CASHNTRDQPQHF. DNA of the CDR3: TGTGCCAGCCATAATACAAGAGATCAGCCCCAGCATTTT.

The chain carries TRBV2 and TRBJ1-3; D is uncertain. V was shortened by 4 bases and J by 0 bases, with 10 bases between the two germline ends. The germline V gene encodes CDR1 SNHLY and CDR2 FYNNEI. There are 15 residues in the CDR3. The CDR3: CASSAESHSGNTIYF. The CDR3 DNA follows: TGTGCCAGCAGTGCTGAAAGCCACTCTGGAAACACCATATATTTT.

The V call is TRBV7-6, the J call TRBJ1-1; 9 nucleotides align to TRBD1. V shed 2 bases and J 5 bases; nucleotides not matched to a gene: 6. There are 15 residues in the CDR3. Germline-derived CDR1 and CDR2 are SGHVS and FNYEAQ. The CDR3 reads CASSLSPDRGTEAFF. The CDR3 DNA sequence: TGTGCCAGCAGCTTATCCCCGGACAGGGGAACTGAAGCTTTCTTT.

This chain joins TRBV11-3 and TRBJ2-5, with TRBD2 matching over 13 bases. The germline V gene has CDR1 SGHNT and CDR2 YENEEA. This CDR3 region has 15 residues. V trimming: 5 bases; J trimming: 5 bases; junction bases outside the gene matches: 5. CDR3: CASSNPGLAGETQYF. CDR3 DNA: TGTGCCAGCAGCAATCCGGGACTAGCGGGGGAGACCCAGTACTTC.

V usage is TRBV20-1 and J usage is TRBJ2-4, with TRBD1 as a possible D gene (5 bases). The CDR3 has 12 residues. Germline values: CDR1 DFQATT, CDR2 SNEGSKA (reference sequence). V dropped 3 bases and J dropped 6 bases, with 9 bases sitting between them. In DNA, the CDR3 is TGCAGTGCTAGCCGTCAGGGAAACATTCAGTACTTC. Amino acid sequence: CSASRQGNIQYF.

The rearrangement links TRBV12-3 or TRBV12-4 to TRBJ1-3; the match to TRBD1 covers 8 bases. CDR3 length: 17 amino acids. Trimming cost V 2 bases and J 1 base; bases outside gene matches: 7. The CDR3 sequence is CASSLRTGYVSGNTIYF. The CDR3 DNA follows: TGTGCCAGCAGTTTAAGGACAGGGTATGTTTCTGGAAACACCATATATTTT.

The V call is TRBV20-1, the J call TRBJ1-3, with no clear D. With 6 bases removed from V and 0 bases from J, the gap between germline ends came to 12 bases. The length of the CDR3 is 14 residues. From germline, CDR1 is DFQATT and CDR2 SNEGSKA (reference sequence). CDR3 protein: CSATRLSSGNTIYF. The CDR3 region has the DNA TGCAGTGCGACCCGACTGAGCTCTGGAAACACCATATATTTT.

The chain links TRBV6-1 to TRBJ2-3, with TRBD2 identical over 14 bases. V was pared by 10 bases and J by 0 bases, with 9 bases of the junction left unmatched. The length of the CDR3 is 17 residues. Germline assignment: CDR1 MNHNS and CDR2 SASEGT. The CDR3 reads CATSRTSGGTSTDTQYF. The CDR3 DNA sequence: TGTGCCACCTCGAGGACTAGCGGGGGGACTAGCACAGATACGCAGTATTTT.

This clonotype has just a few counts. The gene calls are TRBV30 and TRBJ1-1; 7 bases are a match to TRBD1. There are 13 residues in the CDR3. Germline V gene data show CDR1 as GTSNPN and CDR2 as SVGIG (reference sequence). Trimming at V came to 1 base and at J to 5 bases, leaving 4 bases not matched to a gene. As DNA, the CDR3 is TGTGCCTGGAGTGACGACAGGGTAACTGAAGCTTTCTTT. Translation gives CAWSDDRVTEAFF.

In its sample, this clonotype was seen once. CDR3 DNA sequence: TGTGCCAGCAGTTTAACGACGAAACCCCAGTACTTC. Its protein is CASSLTTKPQYF. The V and J genes are TRBV12-3 or TRBV12-4 and TRBJ2-5; D unresolved. The CDR3 has 12 residues. V was clipped by 2 bases and J by 9 bases, with 10 bases between them.

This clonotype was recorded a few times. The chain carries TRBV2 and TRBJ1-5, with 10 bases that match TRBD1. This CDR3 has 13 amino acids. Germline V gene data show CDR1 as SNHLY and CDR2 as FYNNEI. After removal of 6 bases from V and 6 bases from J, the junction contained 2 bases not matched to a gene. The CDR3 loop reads CASRRDRGQPQHF. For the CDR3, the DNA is TGTGCCAGCAGGAGGGACAGGGGTCAGCCCCAGCATTTT.

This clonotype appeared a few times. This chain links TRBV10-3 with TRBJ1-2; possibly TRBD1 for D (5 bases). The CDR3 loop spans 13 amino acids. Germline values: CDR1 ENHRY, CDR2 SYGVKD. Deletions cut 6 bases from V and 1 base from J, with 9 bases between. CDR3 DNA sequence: TGTGCCATCAGAGGGGAGATTAACTATGGCTACACCTTC. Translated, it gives CAIRGEINYGYTF.

CDR3 in amino acids: CASSILLAGSTDTQYF. In nucleotides, the CDR3 is TGTGCCAGTAGTATACTACTAGCGGGGAGCACAGATACGCAGTATTTT. This sequence joins TRBV19 and TRBJ2-3; 10 bases line up with TRBD2. Trimming cost V 2 bases and J 0 bases; bases outside gene matches: 2. Germline V gene sequence: CDR1 LNHDA, CDR2 SQIVND (reference sequence). The CDR3 totals 16 residues.

As DNA, the CDR3 is TGCGCCAGCAGTGAGTCAGGACCCAGCAATCAGCCCCAGCATTTT. Translation gives CASSESGPSNQPQHF. The V and J genes are TRBV10-2 and TRBJ1-5; D unresolved. CDR3 length: 15 residues. V was cut by 0 bases and J by 1 base, with 7 bases left in between. CDR1 and CDR2 (germline): WSHSY, SAAADI.

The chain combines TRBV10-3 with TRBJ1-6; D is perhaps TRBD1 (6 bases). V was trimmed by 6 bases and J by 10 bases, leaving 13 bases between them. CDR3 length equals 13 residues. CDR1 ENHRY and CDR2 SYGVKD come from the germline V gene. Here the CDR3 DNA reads TGTGCCATCAGGGACCTACAGGGCTCACCCCTCCACTTT. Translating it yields CAIRDLQGSPLHF.

The CDR3 spells CATTRHGQGSNQPQHF. As DNA, the CDR3 is TGTGCCACCACGCGCCATGGACAGGGTAGCAATCAGCCCCAGCATTTT. The V gene is TRBV6-1, the J gene TRBJ1-5; 8 positions agree with TRBD1. V shed 10 bases, J shed 0 bases, and the junction held 11 bases outside the gene matches. The CDR3 is 16 residues long. The germline V gene has CDR1 MNHNS and CDR2 SASEGT.

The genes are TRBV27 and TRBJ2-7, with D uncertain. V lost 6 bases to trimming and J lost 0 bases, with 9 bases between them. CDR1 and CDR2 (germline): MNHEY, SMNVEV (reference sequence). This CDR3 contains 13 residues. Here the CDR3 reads CASRSHSSYEQYF. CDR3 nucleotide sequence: TGTGCCAGCAGGTCCCACTCCTCCTACGAGCAGTACTTC.

This CDR3 is CAWSVRHRMSSYNSPLHF. The CDR3, as DNA: TGTGCCTGGAGTGTACGGCACAGGATGAGCTCCTATAATTCACCCCTCCACTTT. The chain employs TRBV30 and TRBJ1-6; TRBD1 might be the D (5 bases). Deletions cut 0 bases from V and 0 bases from J, with 15 bases between. Germline V CDR1 and CDR2: GTSNPN, SVGIG (reference sequence). There are 18 residues in the CDR3.

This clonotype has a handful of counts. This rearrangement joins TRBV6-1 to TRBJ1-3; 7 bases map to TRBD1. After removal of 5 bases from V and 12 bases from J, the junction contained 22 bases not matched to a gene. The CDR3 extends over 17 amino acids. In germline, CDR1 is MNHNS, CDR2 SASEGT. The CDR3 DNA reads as TGTGCCAGCAGTCCCCGCCAGACAGGGACAAAACTCCAGCACATATATTTT. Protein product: CASSPRQTGTKLQHIYF.

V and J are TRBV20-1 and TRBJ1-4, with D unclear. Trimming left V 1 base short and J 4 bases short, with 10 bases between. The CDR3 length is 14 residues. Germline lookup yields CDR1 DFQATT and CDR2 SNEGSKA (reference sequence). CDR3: CSARVASSNEKLFF. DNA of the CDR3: TGCAGTGCTAGAGTCGCCTCAAGTAATGAAAAACTGTTTTTT.